The source of this T cell receptor (beta chain) is a study of T cells in Graves' hyperthyroidism and ophthalmopathy. Patients were excluded because of uncontrolled infection, other autoimmune disease, pregnancy or lactation. The diagnoses drew upon clinical symptoms, serum thyroxine and TRAb, thyroid ultrasound and orbital computed tomography. More than 9.5 ml fresh peripheral blood yielded the PBMCs. Trimming shortened V by 7 bases and J by 6 bases, and 9 bases separated the two germline ends. There are 10 residues in the CDR3. Per the germline V gene, CDR1 is GTSNPN and CDR2 is SVGIG (reference sequence). The CDR3 regions of TCR beta were amplified from RNA transcripts. TCR CDR3 regions were first amplified by RT-PCR with HTBI primers. Each CDR3 protein is one row after TCRdb ran MiXCR on the multiplex PCR reads. The table has approximately 350,000 distinct CDR3 sequences, approximately 16% seen once.

This clonotype appeared many times. This chain links TRBV30 with TRBJ1-1; D possibly corresponds to TRBD1 (5 bases). The source of this sequence is an older woman with Graves' ophthalmopathy. Sequencing was carried out using blood. CDR3 nucleotide sequence: TGTGCCTCCAAGACAGCTGAAGCTTTCTTT. Translated: CASKTAEAFF. The full variable domain, completed using reference TRBV30 and TRBJ1-1, is SQTIHQWPATLVQPVGSPLSLECTVEGTSNPNLYWYRQAAGRGLQLLFYSVGIGQISSEVPQNLSASRPQDRQFILSSKKLLLSDSGFYLCASKTAEAFFGQGTRLTVV.